These 31 T cell receptor beta chains share one sample of origin, sequenced in a study of T-cell memory formation after mild COVID-19. TCRdb called the 5' RACE reads again in MiXCR, with one record for every CDR3 protein. The sample carries around 35,000 distinct CDR3 sequences, 7% to 8% recorded once. The sequencing input was PBMCs or a T cell subset sorted from them (not recorded which). The receptors derive from a man between 18 and 35 years old who had mild COVID-19 (a few samples of this study predate the infection). Cell type and time point are not known.

This clonotype was counted ten times or more. This chain uses TRBV12-3 or TRBV12-4 with TRBJ2-5; 7 bases are shared with TRBD1. V shed 3 bases and J 5 bases; nucleotides not matched to a gene: 6. CDR3 size: 14 residues. The CDR3 protein is CASSFRGLIETQYF. CDR3 DNA sequence: TGTGCCAGCAGTTTTAGGGGGCTGATTGAGACCCAGTACTTC.

This clonotype was observed at least ten times. Here the CDR3 DNA reads TGCAGTGCTACCCTAGGAAGGGACGAGCAGTTCTTC. It yields the protein CSATLGRDEQFF. This chain connects TRBV20-1 to TRBJ2-1; D may match TRBD1 or TRBD2 (5 bases each). V gave up 4 bases and J gave up 10 bases, with 14 bases separating them. Per germline, CDR1 DFQATT and CDR2 SNEGSKA (reference sequence). The CDR3 covers 12 residues.

This clonotype was recorded many times. This sequence joins TRBV18 and TRBJ2-7; D is unresolved. V was cut by 0 bases and J by 4 bases, with 7 bases left in between. Germline V gene sequence: CDR1 KGHSH, CDR2 LQKENI. The CDR3 extends over 13 amino acids. The CDR3 DNA sequence: TGTGCCAGCTCACCACCCACCGGGTACGAGCAGTACTTC. Residues: CASSPPTGYEQYF.

This clonotype was detected ten times or more. The chain couples TRBV6-6 to TRBJ2-7; D is perhaps TRBD2 (6 bases). This CDR3 spans 16 amino acids. Between the trimmed V and J ends, which lost 6 bases and 1 base, there was a span of 19 bases. Germline V gene data show CDR1 as MNHNY and CDR2 as SVGAGI (reference sequence). Here the CDR3 DNA reads TGTGCCAGCAGCTCCGGGACTGAACTTGCGTCCTACGAGCAGTACTTC. This gives the protein CASSSGTELASYEQYF.

In this sample, this clonotype turned up a few times. The chain uses TRBV5-1 and TRBJ1-4; D not resolved. V lost 2 bases and J lost 2, with 10 bases in between. CDR3 length: 15 residues. Germline lookup yields CDR1 SGHRS and CDR2 YFSETQ. CDR3 DNA: TGCGCCAGCAGCTTTGAGGGCGCGACTAATGAAAAACTGTTTTTT. It yields the protein CASSFEGATNEKLFF.

The chain employs TRBV4-3 and TRBJ1-5; weak D call: TRBD1 (5 bases). CDR1 is LGHNA, CDR2 YSLEER, per germline. Trimming cost V 4 bases and J 5 bases, with 18 bases left between them. This CDR3 has 16 residues. CDR3 protein: CASSRTQWGVDQPQHF. The CDR3 DNA sequence: TGCGCCAGCAGCCGCACCCAGTGGGGGGTAGATCAGCCCCAGCATTTT.

This clonotype occurred a few times. CDR3 DNA: TGTGCCAGCAGCATCGGGACAGGGTATACTTACGAGCAGTACGTC. It encodes CASSIGTGYTYEQYV. V usage is TRBV28 and J usage is TRBJ2-7, with 9 nucleotides matching TRBD1. V lost 6 bases, J lost 4 bases, and 10 bases stayed unmatched. CDR3 length equals 15 residues. The germline CDR1 and CDR2 sequences are MDHEN and SYDVKM.

In the case of this clonotype: Because it lacks the conserved phenylalanine or tryptophan at the end, this CDR3 is likely a read error. The DNA is left out, because the CDR3 cannot be placed on it with certainty; the CDR3 is given as TCRdb lists it. The chain links TRBV6-1 to TRBJ2-1; the D call TRBD2 from the table was never checked on the DNA. Germline V gene lookup returns CDR1 MNHNS and CDR2 SASEGT. The length of the CDR3 is 12 amino acids, counting both ends. The chain's CDR3 is CASSDVLAGGTS.

This clonotype was observed at least ten times. This rearrangement joins TRBV15 to TRBJ2-7; D remains ambiguous. The CDR3 length is 13 residues. V lost 0 bases and J lost 5, with 8 bases in between. Germline V gene data show CDR1 as LNHNV and CDR2 as YYDKDF (reference sequence). CDR3: CATSRDPVHEQYF. In nucleotides, the CDR3 is TGTGCCACCAGCAGAGATCCGGTGCACGAGCAGTACTTC.

This clonotype was counted at least ten times. The V call is TRBV20-1, the J call TRBJ2-1, with 12 nucleotides matching TRBD2. J gave up 9 bases and V 5 bases, and 8 bases lay outside the gene matches. Germline CDR1 is DFQATT and CDR2 is SNEGSKA (reference sequence). CDR3 size: 14 residues. CDR3 in amino acids: CSADASGGASEQFF. CDR3 nucleotides: TGCAGTGCTGACGCTAGCGGGGGGGCGTCTGAGCAGTTCTTC.

This clonotype was seen repeatedly, ten times or more. The J gene is TRBJ1-5, the V gene TRBV6-2 or TRBV6-3, with 9 bases fitting TRBD1. Germline V gene lookup returns CDR1 MNHEY and CDR2 SVGEGT. This CDR3 contains 16 residues. V was pared by 6 bases and J by 5 bases, with 11 bases of the junction left unmatched. The CDR3 sequence is CASSEAGTGNYQPQHF. The CDR3 DNA sequence: TGTGCCAGCAGCGAGGCCGGGACAGGGAATTATCAGCCCCAGCATTTT.

This clonotype was counted at least ten times. The rearrangement uses TRBV3-1 and TRBJ1-1; 7 bases line up with TRBD1. The CDR3 has 15 residues. Per the germline V gene, CDR1 is LGHDT and CDR2 is YNNKEL (reference sequence). V shed 3 bases, J shed 8 bases, and the junction held 12 bases outside the gene matches. The CDR3 DNA reads TGTGCCAGCAGCCACAGGCCCGTACAGGGGAGGGAAGCTTTCTTT. Encoded protein: CASSHRPVQGREAFF.

This clonotype has at least ten counts. The rearrangement links TRBV9 to TRBJ1-5, with a tentative D call TRBD1 (6 bases). V lost 2 bases, J lost 5 bases, and 17 bases lay in between. There are 16 residues in the CDR3. The V gene's germline CDR1 is SGDLS and CDR2 YYNGEE. The CDR3 nucleotides are TGTGCCAGCAGCGTGTCCGGACTAGGGGGTGATCAGCCCCAGCATTTT. Translation gives CASSVSGLGGDQPQHF.

This clonotype was detected many times. The rearrangement joins TRBV6-2 or TRBV6-3 to TRBJ2-1; D uncertain. Germline-derived CDR1 and CDR2 are MNHEY and SVGEGT. The CDR3 consists of 13 residues. With 4 bases removed from V and 0 bases from J, the gap between germline ends came to 4 bases. CDR3 amino acids: CASSSSSYNEQFF. DNA for the CDR3: TGTGCCAGCAGTTCTAGCTCCTACAATGAGCAGTTCTTC.

In this sample, this clonotype turned up a few times. The chain combines TRBV7-9 with TRBJ2-7; 7 positions match TRBD1. The CDR3 covers 14 residues. With 5 bases clipped from V and 2 bases from J, the junction kept 6 bases outside the gene matches. CDR1 and CDR2 (germline): SEHNR, FQNEAQ (reference sequence). This CDR3 is CASSPRDSTYEQYF. The CDR3 DNA is TGTGCCAGCAGCCCCCGGGACAGTACCTACGAGCAGTACTTC. The whole variable domain, filled in from reference TRBV7-9 and TRBJ2-7, reads DTGVSQNPRHKITKRGQNVTFRCDPISEHNRLYWYRQTLGQGPEFLTYFQNEAQLEKSRLLSDRFSAERPKGSFSTLEIQRTEQGDSAMYLCASSPRDSTYEQYFGPGTRLTVT.

This clonotype was observed at least ten times. The chain has TRBV29-1 and TRBJ2-7, with 11 bases lining up with TRBD2. The germline CDR1 and CDR2 sequences are SQVTM and ANQGSEA. The CDR3 is made up of 14 amino acids. The V and J ends lost 6 bases and 1 base, in that order; junction bases with no gene match: 5. The CDR3 here is CSVMTSGVSYEQYF. The CDR3 nucleotides read TGCAGCGTAATGACTAGCGGGGTATCCTACGAGCAGTACTTC.

This clonotype appeared many times. The chain joins TRBV6-5 to TRBJ1-2; TRBD1 aligns across 9 bases. The CDR3 has 13 residues. Trimming removed 4 bases from V and 3 bases from J; junction bases left unmatched: 0. From germline, CDR1 is MNHEY and CDR2 SVGAGI. The CDR3, as DNA: TGTGCCAGCAGTTGGACAGGGGACTATGGCTACACCTTC. It specifies CASSWTGDYGYTF.

At least ten counts were recorded for this clonotype. This chain links TRBV15 with TRBJ2-4, with a tentative D call TRBD2 (6 bases). CDR3 length: 14 amino acids. Germline V gene sequence: CDR1 LNHNV, CDR2 YYDKDF (reference sequence). V lost 8 bases and J lost 8, with 19 bases in between. CDR3 sequence reads: CATGRGAGPDIQYF. The CDR3 region has the DNA TGTGCCACCGGCCGTGGGGCGGGGCCGGACATTCAGTACTTC.

This clonotype occurred a few times. V usage is TRBV4-1 and J usage is TRBJ1-5; D is unresolved. Trimming took 0 bases from V and 5 from J, leaving 8 bases between them. Looked up from germline, CDR1 is MGHRA and CDR2 is YSYEKL. This CDR3 has 14 amino acids. Here the CDR3 DNA reads TGCGCCAGCAGCCAAGATCCAGACCATCAGCCCCAGCATTTT. It encodes CASSQDPDHQPQHF.

This clonotype was detected ten times or more. V gene TRBV25-1 combines with J gene TRBJ2-2, with D unclear. The CDR3 sequence is 13 residues long. V was pared by 3 bases and J by 9 bases, with 11 bases between. Germline V gene data show CDR1 as MGHDK and CDR2 as SYGVNS. This CDR3 reads CASSDGWARELFF. The CDR3 DNA follows: TGTGCCAGCAGTGACGGGTGGGCCAGGGAGCTGTTTTTT.

A few counts support this clonotype. V and J are TRBV30 and TRBJ2-2; no definite D call. Deletions cut 3 bases from V and 5 bases from J, with 7 bases between. There are 12 residues in the CDR3. Germline CDR1 is GTSNPN and CDR2 is SVGIG (reference sequence). CDR3 sequence (DNA): TGTGCCTGGAGCACTCCAACCGGGGAGCTGTTTTTT. Translated: CAWSTPTGELFF. The whole variable domain, remainder taken from reference TRBV30 and TRBJ2-2, is SQTIHQWPATLVQPVGSPLSLECTVEGTSNPNLYWYRQAAGRGLQLLFYSVGIGQISSEVPQNLSASRPQDRQFILSSKKLLLSDSGFYLCAWSTPTGELFFGEGSRLTVL.

This clonotype was counted at least ten times. The V and J genes are TRBV27 and TRBJ2-5; possible D gene TRBD1, 6 bases. The CDR3 has 13 residues. Germline CDR1 reads MNHEY; CDR2 reads SMNVEV (reference sequence). V lost 3 bases and J 4 bases, leaving 9 bases between the germline ends. Here the CDR3 DNA reads TGTGCCAGCAGTTTTCAGGGGAGAGAGACCCAGTACTTC. Its translation: CASSFQGRETQYF.

This clonotype was seen only a few times. The chain links TRBV7-2 to TRBJ1-2; 7 bases align to TRBD1. The germline CDR1 and CDR2 sequences are SGHTA and FQGNSA. This CDR3 region has 13 residues. The V segment lost 5 bases and the J segment 3 bases; nucleotides outside the gene matches: 3. CDR3 nucleotides: TGTGCCAGCAGCCAGACAGGGTACTATGGCTACACCTTC. Encoded protein: CASSQTGYYGYTF.

The sample holds many counts of this clonotype. The rearrangement links TRBV5-1 to TRBJ2-3; 10 bases line up with TRBD1. The V and J ends lost 4 bases and 5 bases, in that order; junction bases with no gene match: 4. Germline-derived CDR1 and CDR2 are SGHRS and YFSETQ. The CDR3 is 14 residues long. CDR3 sequence (DNA): TGCGCCAGCAGCCCGGGACAGGGGAAAGATACGCAGTATTTT. This translates into CASSPGQGKDTQYF.

This clonotype occurred many times. V usage is TRBV2 and J usage is TRBJ2-1; D possibly corresponds to TRBD1 (5 bases). CDR1 and CDR2 (germline): SNHLY, FYNNEI. Trimming took 0 bases from V and 9 from J, leaving 12 bases between them. The CDR3 is 14 residues long. This chain's CDR3 is CASSEAPGPLEQFF. As DNA, the CDR3 is TGTGCCAGCAGTGAAGCCCCAGGGCCTCTTGAGCAGTTCTTC.

Many counts were recorded for this clonotype. The rearrangement joins TRBV12-3 or TRBV12-4 to TRBJ2-5, with a possible D match to TRBD2 (6 bases). This CDR3 region has 14 residues. With 2 bases removed from V and 0 bases from J, the gap between germline ends came to 7 bases. CDR3 in DNA: TGTGCCAGCAGTTTACTAGCGCACCAAGAGACCCAGTACTTC. Translated: CASSLLAHQETQYF.

This clonotype was detected many times. This chain joins TRBV5-1 and TRBJ2-6; possibly TRBD2 for D (5 bases). V lost 3 bases and J 12 bases, leaving 13 bases between the germline ends. This CDR3 is 13 amino acids long. Per germline, CDR1 SGHRS and CDR2 YFSETQ. The CDR3 DNA sequence: TGCGCCAGCAGCTCGTCCTTTGGGAGCGTCCTGACTTTC. Its protein product is CASSSSFGSVLTF.

This clonotype has a count of ten or more. The V gene is TRBV12-3 or TRBV12-4, the J gene TRBJ1-1; D is uncertain. The CDR3 is made up of 14 amino acids. The V and J ends lost 3 bases and 1 base respectively, with 9 bases between them. This chain's CDR3 is CASSFTSSNTEAFF. The CDR3 DNA is TGTGCCAGCAGTTTCACTTCTTCGAACACTGAAGCTTTCTTT.

This clonotype has at least ten counts. The V gene is TRBV5-1, the J gene TRBJ2-1, with 9 bases that match TRBD2. CDR1 is SGHRS, CDR2 YFSETQ, per germline. V lost 0 bases to trimming and J lost 0 bases; unmatched junction nucleotides: 4. The CDR3 is made up of 17 amino acids. The CDR3 reads CASSLAAGGSSYNEQFF. The CDR3 nucleotides are TGCGCCAGCAGCTTGGCCGCGGGGGGGAGCTCCTACAATGAGCAGTTCTTC.

Worth noting for this clonotype: The junction departs from the called germline gene at one end, perhaps through a read error. This sequence joins TRBV10-3 and TRBJ2-7, with TRBD1 identical over 9 bases. Germline V gene lookup returns CDR1 ENHRY and CDR2 SYGVKD. This CDR3 is 15 amino acids long. The CDR3 DNA follows: TGTGCCACCCACATGGGACAGGGAATAGCCTACGAGAAGTACTTC. This translates into CATHMGQGIAYEKYF.

This clonotype showed up many times. The rearrangement links TRBV9 to TRBJ2-5; D may match TRBD1 or TRBD2 (5 bases each). Trimming removed 3 bases from V and 5 bases from J, with 17 bases in between. This CDR3 has 15 residues. Germline lookup yields CDR1 SGDLS and CDR2 YYNGEE. This chain's CDR3 is CASSGYGTGGETQYF. In DNA, the CDR3 is TGTGCCAGCAGCGGATACGGGACGGGCGGTGAGACCCAGTACTTC.